This TCR beta chain was identified during a study of blood T cell repertoires in COVID-19. CDR1 is MGHRA, CDR2 YSYEKL, per germline. V was pared by 7 bases and J by 0 bases, with 13 bases between. The CDR3 consists of 16 residues. Study processing details: Estimates of nucleated cell counts were drawn from the amplification of reference gene primers. Here immunoSEQ multiplex PCR was the method, and the copy in TCRdb shows in-frame clones only, minus some. V and J calls and clone size are as listed in that table; D and trimming were resolved from the DNA. The sample lists more than 200,000 clones; around 87% were seen once.

This clonotype was obtained from a man younger than 45 in a cohort exposed to, infected with or recovered from COVID-19 (not recorded which). The chain joins TRBV4-1 to TRBJ2-6; D gene ambiguous. The sequenced sample consisted of PBMCs or T cells enriched from blood (not recorded which). CDR3: CASNLFVDSGANVLTF. CDR3 bases: TGCGCCAGCAACTTGTTTGTCGACTCTGGGGCCAACGTCCTGACTTTC.